The 22 T cell receptor beta chains given below trace back to one sample, sequenced in a study of OX40 agonist ivuxolimab in advanced cancers. Profiling relied on immunoSEQ multiplex PCR, and the TCRdb table lists in-frame clones only, not all of them. Of tens of thousands of clones detected, around four fifths appear once; the ten largest clones hold approximately 10%. The source was CD4+ or CD8+ T cells sorted from blood, collected in a trial of the OX40 agonist ivuxolimab. These receptors all stem from an adult with an advanced solid tumor such as melanoma, head and neck, liver or kidney cancer.

The table lists this clone with a few counts. The chain is built from TRBV6-1 and TRBJ1-3; possibly TRBD1 for D (5 bases). The V end was cut by 0 bases, the J end by 0 bases, with 15 bases between. Germline V gives CDR1 MNHNS, CDR2 SASEGT. The CDR3 contains 18 residues. CDR3 sequence (DNA): TGTGCCAGCAGTGAAGCGGGTTGGGGGTCGACCTCTGGAAACACCATATATTTT. It translates to CASSEAGWGSTSGNTIYF.

This clone came up a few times. This rearrangement joins TRBV5-1 to TRBJ2-7, with 8 bases that match TRBD1. J was trimmed by 4 bases and V by 4 bases; bases with no gene match: 10. The V gene's germline CDR1 is SGHRS and CDR2 YFSETQ. The CDR3 contains 15 residues. The DNA of the CDR3 is TGCGCCAGCAGCGGACAGGGTGCAATCTGGTACGAGCAGTACTTC. Translated: CASSGQGAIWYEQYF.

The chain has TRBV6-1 and TRBJ1-1; no clear D. Per germline, CDR1 MNHNS and CDR2 SASEGT. Trimming took off 7 bases at V and 5 bases at J, with 17 bases between the two ends. The CDR3 contains 14 residues. The CDR3 sequence is CASTGGPGLTEAFF. The CDR3 DNA reads as TGTGCCAGCACCGGAGGGCCGGGCTTGACTGAAGCTTTCTTT.

The V and J genes are TRBV19 and TRBJ2-1; D unresolved. This CDR3 has 13 residues. V was cut by 6 bases and J by 8 bases, with 14 bases left in between. The germline V gene has CDR1 LNHDA and CDR2 SQIVND (reference sequence). As DNA, the CDR3 is TGTGCCAGTAGCCTGCGCCCGCGCGATGAGCAGTTCTTC. Translated: CASSLRPRDEQFF.

The rearrangement uses TRBV5-4 and TRBJ2-3; D might be TRBD1 (5 bases). CDR1 and CDR2 (germline): SGHNT, YYREEE (reference sequence). The CDR3 length is 13 residues. V was pared by 5 bases and J by 4 bases, with 11 bases between. CDR3 DNA sequence: TGTGCCAGCAGTTCAAGGGGCCCAGATACGCAGTATTTT. This encodes CASSSRGPDTQYF.

CDR3 coding DNA: TGCGCCAGCAGTCAATCGACCGGACAGGGGAGTAAAAACACTGAAGCTTTCTTT. Residues: CASSQSTGQGSKNTEAFF. J is TRBJ1-1 and V is TRBV23-1; 9 bases line up with TRBD1. TRBV23-1 is classed as an ORF, of uncertain function. The trim removed 0 bases at V and 2 bases at J, leaving 10 bases unmatched. There are 18 residues in the CDR3.

The genes are TRBV7-2 and TRBJ2-3; the D gene could be TRBD1 or TRBD2 (6 bases each). Germline V gene sequence: CDR1 SGHTA, CDR2 FQGNSA. Trimming removed 1 base at V and 8 bases at J, with 13 bases between. CDR3 length: 14 amino acids. The CDR3, as DNA: TGTGCCAGCAGCTTAGAGGTGGGGGGCAGTACGCAGTATTTT. It is translated as CASSLEVGGSTQYF.

This sequence joins TRBV6-1 and TRBJ1-1; tentative D call: TRBD1 (6 bases). There are 16 residues in the CDR3. CDR1 and CDR2 (germline): MNHNS, SASEGT. V dropped 2 bases and J dropped 1 base, with 14 bases sitting between them. The CDR3, as DNA: TGTGCCAGCAGTGAACGGAACTCAGGGGCGAACACTGAAGCTTTCTTT. The encoded protein is CASSERNSGANTEAFF.

The chain recombines TRBV21-1 with TRBJ2-7. TRBV21-1 is a pseudogene locus. This CDR3 is 14 amino acids long. CDR3 loop: CASSKSRSRYEQYV. CDR3 bases: TGTGCCAGCAGCAAATCAAGATCACGCTACGAGCAGTACGTC.

This rearrangement joins TRBV27 to TRBJ2-7, with TRBD1 matching 7 bases. The CDR3 loop spans 14 amino acids. After removal of 5 bases from V and 2 bases from J, the junction contained 6 bases not matched to a gene. CDR1 and CDR2 from the germline V gene are MNHEY and SMNVEV (reference sequence). CDR3 DNA: TGTGCCAGCAGTCTCCGGGACAGTACCTACGAGCAGTACTTC. It is translated as CASSLRDSTYEQYF.

This chain connects TRBV28 to TRBJ2-4; no firm D call. The CDR3 loop spans 14 amino acids. Trimming left V 4 bases short and J 6 bases short, with 13 bases between. Germline V lookup: CDR1 MDHEN, CDR2 SYDVKM. The CDR3 DNA sequence: TGTGCCAGCAGTTCGACATCCCCGGCAAACATTCAGTACTTC. Its protein product is CASSSTSPANIQYF.

CDR3 sequence reads: CASNPRINEKLFF. CDR3 sequence (DNA): TGTGCCAGCAATCCGAGGATCAATGAAAAACTGTTTTTT. The chain couples TRBV2 to TRBJ1-4; no reliable D call. Between the trimmed V and J ends, which lost 7 bases and 5 bases, there was a span of 11 bases. Germline lookup yields CDR1 SNHLY and CDR2 FYNNEI. This CDR3 contains 13 residues. Complete variable domain (other parts from reference TRBV2 and TRBJ1-4): EPEVTQTPSHQVTQMGQEVILRCVPISNHLYFYWYRQILGQKVEFLVSFYNNEISEKSEIFDDQFSVERPDGSNFTLKIRSTKLEDSAMYFCASNPRINEKLFFGSGTQLSVL.

V gene TRBV6-5 combines with J gene TRBJ2-5; the D is unclear. With 3 bases removed from V and 1 base from J, the gap between germline ends came to 9 bases. Per germline, CDR1 MNHEY and CDR2 SVGAGI. The CDR3 runs to 14 residues. CDR3 in amino acids: CASSYSNIQETQYF. Written as DNA, the CDR3 is TGTGCCAGCAGTTATTCTAACATCCAAGAGACCCAGTACTTC.

The rearrangement uses TRBV19 and TRBJ1-2, with TRBD1 as a possible D gene (5 bases). The CDR3 runs to 17 residues. The V end lost 9 bases, the J end lost 2 bases, and 25 bases lay between the germline ends. Germline loops: CDR1 LNHDA, CDR2 SQIVND (reference sequence). The CDR3 region is CASNLGRGLEKNYGYTF. The CDR3 DNA reads TGTGCCAGCAATTTGGGTAGGGGCCTAGAAAAAAACTATGGCTACACCTTC.

The CDR3 nucleotides are TGCGCCAGCAGCCCTTTTCCGGAGGGCGGCACAGATACGCAGTATTTT. Translated: CASSPFPEGGTDTQYF. The chain carries TRBV5-1 and TRBJ2-3; D perhaps matches TRBD2 (6 bases). CDR1 SGHRS and CDR2 YFSETQ come from the germline V gene. This CDR3 is 16 amino acids long. V lost 4 bases and J lost 1, with 16 bases in between.

This chain links TRBV28 with TRBJ1-5; 7 bases fit TRBD1. The CDR3 has 15 residues. Germline trimming cut 5 bases from V and 6 bases from J; bases unmatched to any gene: 10. The germline CDR1 and CDR2 sequences are MDHEN and SYDVKM. The CDR3 here is CASSTLPGGPQPQHF. Written as DNA, the CDR3 is TGTGCCAGCAGTACCCTTCCAGGGGGGCCTCAGCCCCAGCATTTT.

The rearrangement joins TRBV6-1 to TRBJ2-7, with D maybe TRBD2 (6 bases). V lost 7 bases to trimming and J lost 5 bases, with 12 bases between them. The CDR3 has 12 amino acids. CDR1 is MNHNS, CDR2 SASEGT, per germline. The CDR3 DNA follows: TGTGCCAGCACGTCCGCGGGGAACGAGCAGTACTTC. Protein sequence: CASTSAGNEQYF.

V is TRBV27 and J is TRBJ1-2; a possible D gene is TRBD1 (5 bases). This CDR3 has 15 residues. Germline loops: CDR1 MNHEY, CDR2 SMNVEV (reference sequence). The ends were cut back, 7 bases at V and 8 bases at J, with 23 bases in the middle. CDR3 in amino acids: CASTKDSSGDRGYTF. The CDR3 DNA follows: TGTGCCAGCACCAAAGACTCGTCGGGTGACAGAGGCTACACCTTC.

The V gene is TRBV28, the J gene TRBJ2-1; tentatively, D is TRBD1 (6 bases). The CDR3 covers 18 residues. From germline, CDR1 is MDHEN and CDR2 SYDVKM. V lost 4 bases and J lost 9, with 28 bases in between. The CDR3 nucleotides read TGTGCCAGCAGTTGGGTAGGGCTAGGGCTAGGGGGTGTCAGTGAGCAGTTCTTC. Protein sequence: CASSWVGLGLGGVSEQFF.

The chain couples TRBV10-3 to TRBJ1-2, with 7 bases identical to TRBD1. Germline V gene sequence: CDR1 ENHRY, CDR2 SYGVKD. Trimming took 3 bases from V and 3 from J; bases not matched to a gene: 4. The CDR3 is 14 amino acids. The CDR3 sequence is CAISDEGAHYGYTF. CDR3 sequence (DNA): TGTGCCATCAGTGATGAGGGGGCGCACTATGGCTACACCTTC.

This clone has a single count. The chain employs TRBV6-1 and TRBJ1-2; unclear D gene. CDR3 length: 13 residues. Deletions cut 8 bases from V and 3 bases from J, with 13 bases between. Looked up from germline, CDR1 is MNHNS and CDR2 is SASEGT. The CDR3 bases are TGTGCCAGCGTAGAGGATGCGGACTATGGCTACACCTTC. Amino acid sequence: CASVEDADYGYTF.

The rearrangement joins TRBV5-1 to TRBJ1-2; 7 bases are a match to TRBD1. Per the germline V gene, CDR1 is SGHRS and CDR2 is YFSETQ. With V trimmed by 4 bases and J by 6 bases, 3 bases remained unmatched. The CDR3 covers 12 residues. The CDR3 region is CASSSTGDGYTF. In DNA, the CDR3 is TGCGCCAGCAGCAGCACAGGGGATGGCTACACCTTC.